Below are 14 T cell receptor beta chains sequenced from a single sample in a study of CD8+CD57+ T cells in acquired aplastic anemia. The template used for profiling TCR beta VDJ and CDR3 was genomic DNA. TCRdb reprocessed the reads via MiXCR and lists one record per CDR3 protein. The sample carries under 250,000 distinct CDR3 sequences, around 46% recorded once. Patients selected for sequencing had displayed CD8+CD57+ cell expansion by flow cytometry. Material: sorted CD4+, CD8+, or CD8+CD57+ T cells (not recorded which) from PBMCs. The receptors here all came from a human donor with aplastic anemia.

The chain is built from TRBV20-1 and TRBJ2-7, with TRBD2 identical over 13 bases. Germline assignment: CDR1 DFQATT and CDR2 SNEGSKA (reference sequence). Trimming cost V 0 bases and J 5 bases; bases outside gene matches: 13. This CDR3 has 18 amino acids. CDR3 DNA: TGCAGTGCTAGAGACCCCTCGACTAGCGGGAGGCGGAGTGACGAGCAGTACTTC. Translation gives CSARDPSTSGRRSDEQYF.

To note about this clonotype: A read error may account for a junction end that differs from germline. V gene TRBV7-9 combines with J gene TRBJ2-3, with 9 bases aligning to TRBD2. This CDR3 region has 18 residues. The V gene's germline CDR1 is SEHNR and CDR2 FQNEAQ (reference sequence). The CDR3 region has the DNA TGTGCCAGCAGCTTCCCGACGGGGAGACTAGCGGCTTACAGATACGCAGTATTT. Protein product: CASSFPTGRLAAYRYAVF.

This clonotype was seen a handful of times. V and J are TRBV29-1 and TRBJ2-1; tentatively, D is TRBD1 (6 bases). Germline assignment: CDR1 SQVTM and CDR2 ANQGSEA. The CDR3 consists of 12 residues. V shed 4 bases and J shed 7 bases, with 11 bases lying between them. CDR3 coding DNA: TGCAGCGTTGCGAGGACAGATAATGAGCAGTTCTTC. As protein: CSVARTDNEQFF.

On this clonotype itself: One junction end does not reproduce the germline sequence, and a read error may be involved. The V call is TRBV5-1, the J call TRBJ1-3; no definite D call. Germline CDR1 reads SGHRS; CDR2 reads YFSETQ. This CDR3 region has 14 residues. The chain's CDR3 is CASSFEAAGNTIYF. The CDR3 DNA sequence: TGTGCCAGCAGCTTCGAGGCTGCCGGAAACACCATATATTTT.

A word on this clonotype: A read error may account for a junction end that differs from germline. V and J are TRBV14 and TRBJ1-6; maybe TRBD1 (5 bases). The germline CDR1 and CDR2 sequences are SGHDN and FVKESK. The CDR3 spans 15 residues. This CDR3 is CASSESGAYNSPLHF. The CDR3, as DNA: TGTGCCAGCAGCGAATCTGGGGCCTACAATTCACCCCTCCACTTT.

Remarks on this clonotype: A much larger clone differs by one base, so this may be a read error. The chain uses TRBV9 and TRBJ1-3, with D perhaps matching TRBD1 (6 bases). CDR1 and CDR2 (germline): SGDLS, YYNGEE. This CDR3 spans 15 amino acids. V dropped 5 bases and J dropped 2 bases, with 14 bases sitting between them. CDR3 sequence (DNA): TGTGCCAGCAGTGGGGCAGGGGCAACTGGAAACACCATATATTTT. Translated: CASSGAGATGNTIYF.

The genes are TRBV6-1 and TRBJ1-3; D is perhaps TRBD1 (6 bases). V lost 7 bases to trimming and J lost 9 bases, with 22 bases between them. Germline values: CDR1 MNHNS, CDR2 SASEGT. The CDR3 loop spans 15 amino acids. This CDR3 is CASNSIRQEEGTIYF. DNA for the CDR3: TGTGCCAGCAACTCGATAAGACAGGAGGAGGGCACCATATATTTT.

Concerning this clonotype itself: This may be a read error, as it is one base from a much larger clone. J is TRBJ2-1 and V is TRBV11-2, with TRBD1 as a possible D gene (6 bases). V lost 0 bases to trimming and J lost 9 bases, with 12 bases between them. From germline, CDR1 is SGHAT and CDR2 FQNNGV. The CDR3 totals 14 residues. The CDR3 loop reads CASSLDSGGSEQFF. The CDR3 coding sequence is TGTGCCAGCAGCTTAGATAGTGGGGGCAGTGAGCAGTTCTTC.

This clonotype was recorded only once. V usage is TRBV2 and J usage is TRBJ2-1; D is uncertain. The CDR3 has 16 residues. V was cut by 5 bases and J by 3 bases, with 17 bases left in between. Germline V gives CDR1 SNHLY, CDR2 FYNNEI. CDR3 DNA sequence: TGTGCCAGCAGTTTAGTTCCCGTCGGCATCTACAATGAGCAGTTCTTC. The encoded protein is CASSLVPVGIYNEQFF.

The chain carries TRBV19 and TRBJ1-1; 8 bases line up with TRBD1. CDR3 length: 15 residues. Germline CDR1 is LNHDA and CDR2 is SQIVND (reference sequence). V trimming: 4 bases; J trimming: 0 bases; junction bases outside the gene matches: 4. CDR3 protein: CASSTYRGVNTEAFF. The CDR3 region has the DNA TGTGCCAGTAGTACCTACAGGGGGGTGAACACTGAAGCTTTCTTT.

This clonotype occurred many times. V gene TRBV20-1 combines with J gene TRBJ1-5; the D is unclear. The CDR3 contains 14 residues. V lost 7 bases and J lost 0, with 13 bases in between. Germline CDR1 is DFQATT and CDR2 is SNEGSKA (reference sequence). CDR3 sequence: CSVADGYSNQPQHF. The DNA for the CDR3 is TGCAGTGTCGCGGACGGTTATAGCAATCAGCCCCAGCATTTT.

The chain combines TRBV2 with TRBJ2-1; D may be TRBD1 or TRBD2 (5 bases each). Trimming took off 7 bases at V and 6 bases at J, with 13 bases between the two ends. Germline CDR1 SNHLY, CDR2 FYNNEI. The CDR3 consists of 13 residues. This CDR3 reads CASNRREGNEQFF. CDR3 DNA: TGTGCCAGCAACAGGCGTGAGGGCAATGAGCAGTTCTTC. The variable domain in full, with the rest retrieved from reference TRBV2 and TRBJ2-1, is EPEVTQTPSHQVTQMGQEVILRCVPISNHLYFYWYRQILGQKVEFLVSFYNNEISEKSEIFDDQFSVERPDGSNFTLKIRSTKLEDSAMYFCASNRREGNEQFFGPGTRLTVL.

This clonotype has just one count. V is TRBV15 and J is TRBJ2-7; D possibly corresponds to TRBD1 (6 bases). This CDR3 is 13 amino acids long. V was cut by 0 bases and J by 4 bases, with 7 bases left in between. CDR1 is LNHNV, CDR2 YYDKDF, per germline (reference sequence). For the CDR3, the DNA is TGTGCCACCAGCAGAGATGGGACATACGAGCAGTACTTC. Translation gives CATSRDGTYEQYF.

The chain recombines TRBV5-5 with TRBJ2-5; D unresolved. V was trimmed by 5 bases and J by 7 bases, leaving 6 bases between them. Germline V gives CDR1 SGHKS, CDR2 YYEKEE (reference sequence). CDR3 length equals 10 residues. In DNA, the CDR3 is TGTGCCAGCAGGGCCGGGACCCAGTACTTC. Protein sequence: CASRAGTQYF.